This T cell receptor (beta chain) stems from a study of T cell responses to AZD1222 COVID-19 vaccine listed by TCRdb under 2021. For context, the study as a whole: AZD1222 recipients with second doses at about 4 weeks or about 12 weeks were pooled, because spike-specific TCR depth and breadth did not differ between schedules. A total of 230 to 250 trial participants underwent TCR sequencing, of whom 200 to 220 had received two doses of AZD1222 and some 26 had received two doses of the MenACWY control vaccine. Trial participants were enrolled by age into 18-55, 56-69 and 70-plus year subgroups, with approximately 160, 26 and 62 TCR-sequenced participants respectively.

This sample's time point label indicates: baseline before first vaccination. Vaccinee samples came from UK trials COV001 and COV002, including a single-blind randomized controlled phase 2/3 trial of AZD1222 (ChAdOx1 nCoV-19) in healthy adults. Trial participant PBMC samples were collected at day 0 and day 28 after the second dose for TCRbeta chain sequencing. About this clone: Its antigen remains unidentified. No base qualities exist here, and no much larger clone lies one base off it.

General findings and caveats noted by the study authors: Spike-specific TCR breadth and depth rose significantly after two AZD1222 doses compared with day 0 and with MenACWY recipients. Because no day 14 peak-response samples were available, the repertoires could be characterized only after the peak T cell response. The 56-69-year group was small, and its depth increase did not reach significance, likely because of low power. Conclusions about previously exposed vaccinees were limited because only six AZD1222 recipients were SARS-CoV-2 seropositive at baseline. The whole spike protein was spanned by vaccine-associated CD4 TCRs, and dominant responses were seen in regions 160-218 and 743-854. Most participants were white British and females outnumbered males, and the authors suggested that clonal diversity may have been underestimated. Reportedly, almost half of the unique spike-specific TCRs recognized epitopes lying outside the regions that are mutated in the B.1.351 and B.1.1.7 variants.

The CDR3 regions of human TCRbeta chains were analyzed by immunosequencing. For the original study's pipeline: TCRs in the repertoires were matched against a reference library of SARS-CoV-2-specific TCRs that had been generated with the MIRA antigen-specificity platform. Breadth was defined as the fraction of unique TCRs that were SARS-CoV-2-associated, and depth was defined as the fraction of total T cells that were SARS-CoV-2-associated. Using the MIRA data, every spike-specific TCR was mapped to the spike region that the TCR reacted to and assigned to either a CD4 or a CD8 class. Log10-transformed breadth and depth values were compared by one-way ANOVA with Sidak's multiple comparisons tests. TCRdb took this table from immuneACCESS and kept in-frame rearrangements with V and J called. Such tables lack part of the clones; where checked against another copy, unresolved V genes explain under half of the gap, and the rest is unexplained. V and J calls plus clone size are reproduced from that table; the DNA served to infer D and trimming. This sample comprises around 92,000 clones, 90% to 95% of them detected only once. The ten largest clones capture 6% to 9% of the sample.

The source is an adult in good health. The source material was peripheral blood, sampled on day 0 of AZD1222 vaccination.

CDR3 region: CASSIQGGGANVLTF. The DNA is TGTGCCAGTAGTATCCAGGGAGGTGGGGCCAACGTCCTGACTTTC. The chain was built from TRBV19 and TRBJ2-6; the D region possibly corresponds to TRBD2 (6 bases align). V is pared back by 3 bases and J by 3 bases, with 9 bases lying between the germline termini. CDR1 LNHDA and CDR2 SQIVND were looked up in the germline V gene (reference sequence). The CDR3 contains 15 residues, cysteine and phenylalanine counted. Only the CDR3 portion is preserved as DNA: 45 bases, with reading frame beginning at the first base. The full variable domain, completed from the reference TRBV19 and TRBJ2-6 proteins outside the CDR3, reads DGGITQSPKYLFRKEGQNVTLSCEQNLNHDAMYWYRQDPGQGLRLIYYSQIVNDFQKGDIAEGYSVSREKKESFPLTVTSAQKNPTAFYLCASSIQGGGANVLTFGAGSRLTVL.